This T cell receptor beta chain is from a study of CD8 T cells in ankylosing spondylitis. Study-wide findings and caveats: Seemingly characteristic of ankylosing spondylitis blood was a TCR beta motif consisting of roughly 8 highly homologous variants. Disease-linked clones displayed a CD8+ phenotype and appeared relatively rarely in peripheral blood. Certain motif variants had earlier been reported in reactive arthritis synovial fluid and blood.

Molecular-barcoded quantitative 5'-RACE produced these TCR beta libraries. TCRdb redid the calling of the 5' RACE reads with MiXCR, one entry per CDR3 protein. The sample shows hundreds of thousands of distinct CDR3 sequences, 12% of them seen only once. For this clonotype: What it binds is not known.

This CDR3 region has 12 residues. Deletions cut 1 base from V and 9 bases from J, with 10 bases between. Germline CDR1 and CDR2: SGHRS and YFSETQ. The receptor was derived from a male donor with ankylosing spondylitis. This rearrangement joins TRBV5-1 to TRBJ1-2, with no clear D. The sequencing sample was made of blood, either unsorted or a sorted T cell fraction (not recorded which). The CDR3 reads CASSLSQDSYTF. DNA of the CDR3: TGCGCCAGCAGCTTGTCCCAGGATAGCTACACCTTC.